This entry is about one T cell receptor (beta chain). No antigen is known for it. Stated treatment: about 20 received Ad26.COV2.S at low or high dose, single or two shots; roughly five received placebo; per-sample allocation not given. Day 63 following the first vaccine or placebo injection was when the samples were taken. The sample comes from a study of Ad26.COV2.S vaccination and SARS-CoV-2 variants. Overall study: The vaccine Ad26.COV2.S was put into the muscle once, or twice with 56 days between.

The CDR3 length is 12 residues. V was shortened by 8 bases and J by 6 bases, with 11 bases between the two germline ends. The repertoire was sequenced with immunoSEQ multiplex PCR; TCRdb's copy has only in-frame clones and lacks some. The data hold 440,000 or so clones, with less than 95% observed a single time. Overall study findings and caveats: Marked by substantial breadth, spike-specific CD8+ and CD4+ T cell responses were reportedly seen after vaccination. People given the vaccine had a wider spike-specific TCR breadth than placebo recipients did. Using TCR breadth and depth analyses may have led to underestimated total T cell responses.

Source: peripheral blood, taken in a trial of Ad26.COV2.S vaccine versus placebo. This chain links TRBV12-3 or TRBV12-4 with TRBJ2-1, with unresolved D. This TCR derives from a person between 18 and 60 years old who received the Ad26.COV2.S COVID-19 vaccine or a placebo. CDR3 in DNA: TGTGCCAGCGAGGAGAGATTCAATGAGCAGTTCTTC. This sequence encodes CASEERFNEQFF.